The rows below give T cell receptor beta chains drawn from one sample of a study of blood T cell repertoires in COVID-19. TCRdb keeps only in-frame clones here, not all; method: immunoSEQ multiplex PCR. Among nearly 250,000 clones, 86% were seen once, and the ten largest hold 1.5% to 2%. Input material: peripheral blood. Receptors originate from a woman aged 55-75 years who had recovered from COVID-19. The CDR3 runs from the conserved cysteine through the conserved F or W. D genes are given only for firm matches. Rows give clone size only sometimes, using once, few, many, or a class for an expanded clone.

D gene	V gene	clone size	J gene	CDR3 length	CDR3 DNA	CDR3 protein
TRBD1	TRBV18	once	TRBJ1-1	16	TGTGCCAGCTCACCAGGACAGGGACTACTGGCGACTGAAGCTTTCTTT	CASSPGQGLLATEAFF
-	TRBV9	-	TRBJ2-2	12	TGTGCCAGCAGCGGCCTAGGCGGGGAGCTGTTTTTT	CASSGLGGELFF
-	TRBV14	-	TRBJ1-2	15	TGTGCCAGCAGCCTCCAACTAGACATCCTAGGGGGCTACACCTTC	CASSLQLDILGGYTF
TRBD1	TRBV15	-	TRBJ1-5	14	TGTGCCACCAGCATGGACAGGGAGAATCAGCCCCAGCATTTT	CATSMDRENQPQHF
TRBD2	TRBV9	-	TRBJ2-2	15	TGTGCCAGCTCCCAGTCAGGGAGGGGCACCGGGGAGCTGTTTTTT	CASSQSGRGTGELFF
-	TRBV5-1	-	TRBJ1-2	13	TGCGCCAGCAGCTTGGAAGGGGCCTATGGCTACACCTTC	CASSLEGAYGYTF
TRBD1	TRBV5-1	many	TRBJ2-7	13	TGCGCCAGCAGTCGGGACAGGGGCTACGAGCAGTACTTC	CASSRDRGYEQYF
TRBD2	TRBV9	-	TRBJ2-1	17	TGTGCCAGCAGCGTAGATGGCGGGGGGAGCTCCTACAATGAGCAGTTCTTC	CASSVDGGGSSYNEQFF
-	TRBV29-1	few	TRBJ1-1	13	TGCAGCGTTGGATTCAGTTTGAACACTGAAGCTTTCTTT	CSVGFSLNTEAFF
TRBD2	TRBV7-3	-	TRBJ2-2	17	TGTGCCAGCAGCTTATCCCTAGCGGGGGGTAAAGCCGGGGAGCTGTTTTTT	CASSLSLAGGKAGELFF
TRBD2	TRBV7-2	-	TRBJ2-1	15	TGTGCCAGCAGCTTAGCTCCGGGAGGATACAATGAGCAGTTCTTC	CASSLAPGGYNEQFF
-	TRBV27	once	TRBJ2-3	14	TGTGCCAGCAGTTTAACCGAAGCCCAAGATACGCAGTATTTT	CASSLTEAQDTQYF
-	TRBV9	once	TRBJ2-3	14	TGTGCCAGCAACGATAACAATGGCGGGCCCCAGCAGTATTTT	CASNDNNGGPQQYF
TRBD1	TRBV28	-	TRBJ1-2	13	TGTGCCAGCAGTTTAAACAGGGGCGATGGCTACACCTTC	CASSLNRGDGYTF
TRBD1	TRBV5-1	-	TRBJ1-2	16	TGCGCCAGCAGCTTGGCCTGGGACAGCTATAACTATGGCTACACCTTC	CASSLAWDSYNYGYTF
TRBD1	TRBV2	few	TRBJ1-5	15	TGTGCCAGCAGTGGGACAGGGGACAGCAATCAGCCCCAGCATTTT	CASSGTGDSNQPQHF
-	TRBV11-2	-	TRBJ1-2	16	TGTGCCAGCAGCTTAGTCCGAGGTCGGACAGTCTATGGCTACACCTTC	CASSLVRGRTVYGYTF
-	TRBV9	few	TRBJ1-1	15	TGTGCCAGCAGCCCCCCCGCAGGGGATGGTATTGAAGCTTTCTTT	CASSPPAGDGIEAFF
-	TRBV15	-	TRBJ1-3	13	TGTGCCACCAGCAGAGTCCAGGGTTACACCATATATTTT	CATSRVQGYTIYF
-	TRBV7-2	-	TRBJ1-1	16	TGTGCCAGCAGCAGACGGGGGGGGAGCGCGGACACTGAAGCTTTCTTT	CASSRRGGSADTEAFF
TRBD1	TRBV11-2	-	TRBJ1-1	15	TGTGCCAGCAGCTTTACCGGGACAGCAGGGACTGAAGCTTTCTTT	CASSFTGTAGTEAFF
-	TRBV7-2	-	TRBJ2-2	16	TGTGCCAGCAGCTTAGTCCCTAGCAGGAACACCGGGGAGCTGTTTTTT	CASSLVPSRNTGELFF
-	TRBV7-8	-	TRBJ2-3	15	TGTGCCAGCAGCCGCTACAGGGTGTCCACAGATACGCAGTATTTT	CASSRYRVSTDTQYF
-	TRBV5-4	-	TRBJ2-1	14	TGTGCCAGCAGGGGTGAGGGCTCCTACAATGAGCAGTTCTTC	CASRGEGSYNEQFF
-	TRBV4-2	-	TRBJ2-3	15	TGTGCCAGCAGCCCGCTAGGCCTTGGCACAGATACGCAGTATTTT	CASSPLGLGTDTQYF
-	TRBV18	-	TRBJ1-1	16	TGTGCCAGCTCAGACTTTGACGGGGGGTTTGGGTCTGAAGCTTTCTTT	CASSDFDGGFGSEAFF
-	TRBV4-1	-	TRBJ2-7	14	TGCGCCAGCGGAGGTACAGAGGACTCCTACGAGCAGTACTTC	CASGGTEDSYEQYF
TRBD2	TRBV4-2	-	TRBJ2-3	18	TGTGCCAGCAGCCAAGCAGGAGGGACTAGCGGGGGCACAGATACGCAGTATTTT	CASSQAGGTSGGTDTQYF
TRBD1	TRBV27	-	TRBJ2-5	15	TGTGCCAGCAGTCGAATCGGGACAGCCGAAGAGACCCAGTACTTC	CASSRIGTAEETQYF
-	TRBV19	-	TRBJ2-7	13	TGTGCCAGTAGTTGGGCCGAGTCCTACGAGCAGTACTTC	CASSWAESYEQYF
-	TRBV6-2/TRBV6-3	-	TRBJ1-5	13	TGTGCCAGCAGTGAGGATTTCGATCAGCCCCAGCATTTT	CASSEDFDQPQHF
-	TRBV7-8	-	TRBJ1-5	15	TGTGCCAGCAGCCTCTCAGGGTTGGGTAATCAGCCCCAGCATTTT	CASSLSGLGNQPQHF
TRBD1	TRBV4-3	-	TRBJ2-6	18	TGCGCCAGCAGCCCGACCGGGACAGGGGGATCCGGGGCCAACGTCCTGACTTTC	CASSPTGTGGSGANVLTF
-	TRBV28	-	TRBJ2-7	12	TGTGCCAGCAGTTTATCCAGGAACGAGCAGTACTTC	CASSLSRNEQYF
TRBD1	TRBV29-1	-	TRBJ1-1	15	TGCAGCGTTGAAAGAGGGGGCCATCGGGACACTGAAGCTTTCTTT	CSVERGGHRDTEAFF
TRBD1	TRBV13	-	TRBJ2-7	16	TGTGCCAGCAGCTCCTCGGACAGGGGGTTGTCCTACGAGCAGTACTTC	CASSSSDRGLSYEQYF
TRBD1	TRBV4-1	-	TRBJ2-7	15	TGCGCCAGCAGCCCGAACCGGGACAGGGGGTACGAGCAGTACTTC	CASSPNRDRGYEQYF
-	TRBV28	few	TRBJ2-2	13	TGTGCCAGCTCGGCGGGGAGGCCCGGGGAGCTGTTTTTT	CASSAGRPGELFF
TRBD1	TRBV3-1/TRBV3-2	once	TRBJ1-1	13	TGTGCCAGCAGCCAAGACAGGGGACAGCAAGCTTTCTTT	CASSQDRGQQAFF